This T cell receptor (beta chain) derives from a study of blood T cell repertoires in COVID-19. The assay was immunoSEQ multiplex PCR, and TCRdb's table has in-frame clones only and misses some. The sample has around 300,000 clones, 85% to 90% seen once. V dropped 3 bases and J dropped 6; count of bases not matched to a gene: 7. The length of the CDR3 is 14 residues. From germline, CDR1 is MDHEN and CDR2 SYDVKM. The TCR was taken from a human donor in a cohort sampled during active COVID-19. The chain joins TRBV28 to TRBJ1-2; 7 bases line up with TRBD1. Sequenced input: peripheral blood. The CDR3 sequence: CASSFLDREDGYTF. The CDR3 nucleotides are TGTGCCAGCAGTTTCCTCGACAGGGAGGATGGCTACACCTTC.